The entry below gives a single T cell receptor (beta chain) sequence along with its context. Antigen: not known. This sample is part of a study of cytomegalovirus exposure and HLA in healthy donors. Findings and limits, study-wide: Further analysis was carried out later, and it showed several of the most significant clusters appearing linked to common viral pathogens.

V lost 4 bases and J lost 1; bases outside the gene matches: 3. Germline loops: CDR1 SGHRS, CDR2 YFSETQ. The CDR3 contains 15 residues. The PCR made use of 60 Vbeta and 13 Jbeta primers. Clones were read by immunoSEQ multiplex PCR, and TCRdb kept only the in-frame ones, dropping some. The sample lists approximately 240,000 clones, around 89% occurring once. V usage is TRBV5-1 and J usage is TRBJ2-3; TRBD1 agrees at 10 bases. This clonotype was obtained from a woman aged 18-35 years in good health and CMV-seronegative. Source material: PBMCs. The CDR3: CASSGQGDGTDTQYF. The CDR3 DNA reads TGCGCCAGCAGCGGACAGGGGGACGGCACAGATACGCAGTATTTT.